This entry lists 7 T cell receptor beta chains sequenced from one sample in a study of blood T cell repertoires in COVID-19. Profiling relied on immunoSEQ multiplex PCR, and the TCRdb table lists in-frame clones only, not all of them. Of fewer than 350,000 clones listed, roughly 88% are singletons. Sequencing input: PBMCs or T cells enriched from blood (not recorded which). The receptors derive from a woman in her forties with acute COVID-19.

CDR3 protein: CAISLAGGPGNEQFF. The CDR3, as DNA: TGTGCCATCAGTCTAGCGGGAGGGCCGGGGAATGAGCAGTTCTTC. The chain carries TRBV10-3 and TRBJ2-1, with 12 positions matching TRBD2. Losses at the gene ends were 5 bases for V and 7 bases for J; bases not matched to a gene: 6. Germline assignment: CDR1 ENHRY and CDR2 SYGVKD. This CDR3 is 15 amino acids long.

The chain is built from TRBV28 and TRBJ1-5; 8 nucleotides line up with TRBD1. Germline trimming cut 6 bases from V and 4 bases from J; bases unmatched to any gene: 5. The CDR3 has 14 residues. CDR1 and CDR2 (germline): MDHEN, SYDVKM. CDR3 sequence: CASREGQVNQPQHF. The CDR3 DNA follows: TGTGCCAGCAGGGAGGGACAGGTTAATCAGCCCCAGCATTTT.

This chain connects TRBV28 to TRBJ1-5, with D possibly being TRBD1 (5 bases). The germline V and J ends were trimmed by 4 bases and 1 base, with 11 bases remaining between them. The CDR3 extends over 15 amino acids. Germline V gene data show CDR1 as MDHEN and CDR2 as SYDVKM. Written as DNA, the CDR3 is TGTGCCAGCAGTTCTTATGGGGCGAGCAATCAGCCCCAGCATTTT. It yields the protein CASSSYGASNQPQHF.

V and J are TRBV7-3 and TRBJ2-1; the D gene is possibly TRBD2 (6 bases). Germline values: CDR1 SGHTA, CDR2 FQGTGA. V lost 8 bases and J lost 6, with 26 bases in between. The CDR3 length is 17 residues. The CDR3 nucleotides read TGTGCCAGCTCCCATTATAGGGTCGGGGGTGGTGGCAATGAGCAGTTCTTC. It translates to CASSHYRVGGGGNEQFF.

With respect to this clone: A much larger clone differs from this one at a single base, so this may be a read error. The rearrangement uses TRBV15 and TRBJ1-2, with 7 bases aligning to TRBD1. Germline CDR1 is LNHNV and CDR2 is YYDKDF (reference sequence). The CDR3 is 13 residues long. V was clipped by 3 bases and J by 2 bases; unmatched bases: 0. The CDR3 loop reads CATSRDRNYGYTF. The DNA of the CDR3 is TGTGCCACCAGCAGGGACAGGAACTATGGCTACACCTTC. The full variable domain, rest sourced from reference TRBV15 and TRBJ1-2, is DAMVIQNPRYQVTQFGKPVTLSCSQTLNHNVMYWYQQKSSQAPKLLFHYYDKDFNNEADTPDNFQSRRPNTSFCFLDIRSPGLGDTAMYLCATSRDRNYGYTFGSGTRLTVV.

This chain links TRBV7-8 with TRBJ2-3; 9 bases agree with TRBD2. Per the germline V gene, CDR1 is SGHVS and CDR2 is FQNEAQ. The CDR3 is made up of 17 amino acids. V lost 0 bases, J lost 5 bases, and 9 bases stayed unmatched. DNA for the CDR3: TGTGCCAGCAGCTTAGCTAGTATAGCGGGGGCGAGAGATACGCAGTATTTT. Protein sequence: CASSLASIAGARDTQYF.

The V and J genes are TRBV7-9 and TRBJ2-2; 7 nucleotides align to TRBD2. Germline V gene data show CDR1 as SEHNR and CDR2 as FQNEAQ (reference sequence). V was pared by 5 bases and J by 6 bases, with 3 bases of the junction left unmatched. The CDR3 contains 13 residues. The CDR3, as DNA: TGTGCCAGCAGCGGGACTACCCCCGGGGAGCTGTTTTTT. It translates to CASSGTTPGELFF.